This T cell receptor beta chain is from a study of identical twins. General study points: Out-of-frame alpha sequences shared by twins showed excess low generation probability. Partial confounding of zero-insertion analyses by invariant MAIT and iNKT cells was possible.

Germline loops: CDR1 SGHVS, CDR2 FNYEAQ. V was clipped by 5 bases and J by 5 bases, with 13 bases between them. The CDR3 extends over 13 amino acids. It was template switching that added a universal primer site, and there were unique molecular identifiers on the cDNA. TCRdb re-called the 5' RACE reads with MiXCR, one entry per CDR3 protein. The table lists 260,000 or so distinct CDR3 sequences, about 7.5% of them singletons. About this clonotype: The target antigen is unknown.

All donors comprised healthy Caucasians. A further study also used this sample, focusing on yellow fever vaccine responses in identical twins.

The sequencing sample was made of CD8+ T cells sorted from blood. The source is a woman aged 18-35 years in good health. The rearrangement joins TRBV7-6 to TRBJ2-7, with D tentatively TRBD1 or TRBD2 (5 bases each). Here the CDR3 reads CASSPGTAHEQYF. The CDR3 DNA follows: TGTGCCAGCAGCCCAGGGACCGCCCACGAGCAGTACTTC.